This T cell receptor beta chain appears in the sequencing data of a study of blood T cell repertoires in COVID-19 (dated by TCRdb to 2018 to 2020). As for the study more broadly: Collaborator samples came from the United States, Italy and Spain and covered acute and convalescent phases of COVID-19. The material from the prospective study consisted of cDNA or gDNA derived from T cells, B-cell-depleted T cells, or PBMCs. The dataset comprised deeply sampled blood TCRbeta repertoires from subjects exposed to, actively infected with, or recovered from COVID-19. A freely available public database, intended as a resource for researchers studying the immune response to SARS-CoV-2, is where the repertoires were released. Samples were obtained from the ongoing ImmuneRACE study (first 160 participants) and from about 1,300 subjects provided by 6 global collaborators. Sample metadata almost always included a de-identified subject ID, COVID-19 status, age in years and sex. HLA class I and class II types, where available, came from metadata supplied by the sample provider rather than from assay-based typing.

TCRbeta CDR3 regions were amplified from genomic DNA using the immunoSEQ Assay, a bias-controlled multiplex PCR. As for the original processing: Within the assay, amplification of reference gene primers was used to estimate how many nucleated cells each sample contained. Sequence reads were collapsed and filtered to measure the absolute abundance of every unique TCRbeta CDR3 rearrangement. Productive Simpson clonality was computed per sample as the square root of Simpson's diversity index over productive rearrangements. Sourced from immuneACCESS, this table was stored by TCRdb with only in-frame sequences that have V and J called. A share of the clones is absent; for the studies checked, an unresolved V gene accounts for under half, and the remainder has no known explanation. V and J calls and clone size are those listed in that table; D and trimming were worked out from the DNA. This sample holds 150,000 to 200,000 clones; 81% were observed only once. Approximately 11% of the sample comes from the top ten.

About this clone itself: There is no known antigen for this receptor. Qualities for individual bases were not recorded, and no much larger clone is one base off.

What the work shows at the level of the full study, not this receptor alone: The quantity of clinical and demographic metadata differed by source and by participant and was supplied without curation.

Collaborating institutions collected whole blood in K2EDTA tubes following their own protocols. For TCRbeta analysis, collaborator samples were shipped as frozen whole blood, as isolated PBMCs, or as DNA extracted from either sample type. The CDR3 numbers 20 residues from cysteine through phenylalanine. CDR3 DNA only is kept here, 60 bases in frame from base 1. Trimming leaves V shorter by 0 bases and J shorter by 0 bases, with the junction holding 7 bases beyond the gene matches. Reading the germline V gene gives CDR1 SGHAT and CDR2 FQNNGV. The source is a human donor in a cohort sampled during active COVID-19. Recombination connected TRBV11-2 to TRBJ2-6, with 11 bases aligning to TRBD2. The sequenced sample consisted of peripheral blood. The DNA reads TGTGCCAGCAGCTTAGAGGGGACTAGCGGAGCCACCTCTGGGGCCAACGTCCTGACTTTC. Translated, this gives CASSLEGTSGATSGANVLTF.